Shown below are 30 T cell receptor beta chains from a single sample sequenced in a study of cytomegalovirus exposure and HLA in healthy donors. 13 Jbeta primers and 60 Vbeta primers were used for the PCR. This table comes from immunoSEQ multiplex PCR, and its TCRdb copy is limited to in-frame clones, with some not included. The sample lists 170,000 or so clones; about four fifths were seen once. Sequencing was carried out using PBMCs. The receptor source for this set is a woman aged 50 to 60 in good health and CMV-seropositive.

The chain combines TRBV21-1 with TRBJ2-3; the D call in the table, TRBD1, was not verified against the DNA. TRBV21-1 is noted as a pseudogene. This CDR3 contains 17 residues. The CDR3: CASSKAGAGDHTDTQYF. The CDR3, as DNA: TGTGCCAGCAGCAAAGCCGGGGCAGGGGATCACACAGATACGCAGTATTTT.

The chain carries TRBV28 and TRBJ1-5; TRBD1 might be the D (5 bases). Germline V gene sequence: CDR1 MDHEN, CDR2 SYDVKM. Trimming left V 5 bases short and J 5 bases short, with 7 bases between. This CDR3 comprises 12 residues. The CDR3 sequence: CASSLRDQPQHF. CDR3 in DNA: TGTGCCAGCAGTCTCAGGGATCAGCCCCAGCATTTT.

The CDR3 DNA reads TGTGCCAGCAGCTTAGAATTTAGTCCTGCCCATGAGCAGTTCTTC. It specifies CASSLEFSPAHEQFF. The chain uses TRBV11-3 and TRBJ2-1, with D hard to call. Germline V CDR1 and CDR2: SGHNT, YENEEA. The CDR3 extends over 15 amino acids. Trimming cost V 0 bases and J 8 bases, with 14 bases left between them.

The chain has TRBV11-2 and TRBJ1-2; D is unresolved. CDR1 and CDR2 (germline): SGHAT, FQNNGV. V was shortened by 1 base and J by 3 bases, with 6 bases between the two germline ends. This CDR3 spans 13 amino acids. The CDR3 sequence: CASSLAQDYGYTF. CDR3 coding DNA: TGTGCCAGCAGCTTAGCGCAGGACTATGGCTACACCTTC.

The chain has TRBV6-5 and TRBJ1-5; no clear D. This CDR3 is 14 amino acids long. The V gene's germline CDR1 is MNHEY and CDR2 SVGAGI. The germline V and J ends were trimmed by 0 bases and 6 bases, with 9 bases remaining between them. In nucleotides, the CDR3 is TGTGCCAGCAGTTACTCTTATCTCGGTCAGCCCCAGCATTTT. Translated, it gives CASSYSYLGQPQHF.

This clone was seen more than once but under ten times. The chain recombines TRBV19 with TRBJ2-1; 7 bases fit TRBD2. The CDR3 has 15 amino acids. The trim removed 7 bases at V and 0 bases at J, leaving 6 bases unmatched. CDR1 and CDR2 from the germline V gene are LNHDA and SQIVND (reference sequence). The CDR3 reads CASNERGSSYNEQFF. In nucleotides, the CDR3 is TGTGCCAGTAACGAGCGGGGCAGCTCCTACAATGAGCAGTTCTTC. Variable domain in full (rest from reference TRBV19 and TRBJ2-1): DGGITQSPKYLFRKEGQNVTLSCEQNLNHDAMYWYRQDPGQGLRLIYYSQIVNDFQKGDIAEGYSVSREKKESFPLTVTSAQKNPTAFYLCASNERGSSYNEQFFGPGTRLTVL.

For this clone: Other nucleotide sequences from this sample produce the same CDR3. CDR3 in amino acids: CASKRTGKTGELFF. The DNA of the CDR3 is TGTGCCAGTAAAAGGACAGGGAAGACCGGGGAGCTGTTTTTT. The V and J genes are TRBV6-5 and TRBJ2-2, with TRBD1 identical over 8 bases. The CDR3 runs to 14 residues. Germline-derived CDR1 and CDR2 are MNHEY and SVGAGI. J gave up 5 bases and V 9 bases, and 8 bases lay outside the gene matches.

CDR3: CASSQDRGKETQYF. The CDR3 DNA reads TGTGCCAGCAGCCAAGACCGGGGGAAAGAGACCCAGTACTTC. The genes are TRBV4-2 and TRBJ2-5; tentative D call: TRBD2 (6 bases). The CDR3 spans 14 residues. Trimming pared 0 bases from V and 3 bases from J, leaving 8 bases between. Germline CDR1 is LGHNA and CDR2 is YNFKEQ.

V gene TRBV11-2 combines with J gene TRBJ2-1; D perhaps matches TRBD2 (6 bases). The V end was cut by 0 bases, the J end by 9 bases, with 15 bases between. Germline V gene sequence: CDR1 SGHAT, CDR2 FQNNGV. CDR3 size: 15 residues. CDR3 DNA sequence: TGTGCCAGCAGCTTAGATATCAACGGGAGTGGTGAGCAGTTCTTC. It specifies CASSLDINGSGEQFF.

The J gene is TRBJ2-7, the V gene TRBV2; possibly TRBD1 for D (6 bases). Germline V gives CDR1 SNHLY, CDR2 FYNNEI. The CDR3 runs 15 residues. Trimming left V 5 bases short and J 3 bases short, with 17 bases between. Here the CDR3 DNA reads TGTGCCAGCAGTTTAGGGTTGACAGGAAACTACGAGCAGTACTTC. Translation: CASSLGLTGNYEQYF. The whole variable domain, remainder taken from reference TRBV2 and TRBJ2-7, is EPEVTQTPSHQVTQMGQEVILRCVPISNHLYFYWYRQILGQKVEFLVSFYNNEISEKSEIFDDQFSVERPDGSNFTLKIRSTKLEDSAMYFCASSLGLTGNYEQYFGPGTRLTVT.

The chain is built from TRBV5-1 and TRBJ2-5, with 8 bases matching TRBD2. Germline lookup yields CDR1 SGHRS and CDR2 YFSETQ. V was pared by 1 base and J by 5 bases, with 7 bases of the junction left unmatched. The CDR3 spans 15 residues. This CDR3 is CASSLLREERETQYF. As DNA, the CDR3 is TGCGCCAGCAGCTTGTTGCGGGAGGAGCGGGAGACCCAGTACTTC.

J is TRBJ1-5 and V is TRBV7-2; TRBD1 might be the D (6 bases). The CDR3 length is 15 residues. Per germline, CDR1 SGHTA and CDR2 FQGNSA. Between the trimmed V and J ends, which lost 5 bases and 7 bases, there was a span of 18 bases. This chain's CDR3 is CASSERTGGWQPQHF. CDR3 coding DNA: TGTGCCAGCAGCGAAAGGACTGGGGGCTGGCAGCCCCAGCATTTT.

The chain carries TRBV21-1 and TRBJ1-2; TRBD1 is taken as the D call from the table, unchecked against the DNA. TRBV21-1 is a recognized pseudogene. This CDR3 is built from 14 residues. For the CDR3, the DNA is TGTGCCAGCAGCACCACTGACAGCCCGCTTGGCTACACCTTC. Translating gives CASSTTDSPLGYTF.

This clone was counted once. The chain employs TRBV9 and TRBJ1-4; 7 bases agree with TRBD1. This CDR3 comprises 14 residues. CDR1 and CDR2 (germline): SGDLS, YYNGEE. V was clipped by 4 bases and J by 10 bases; unmatched bases: 10. CDR3 residues: CASSQMTSGGKLFF. The DNA for the CDR3 is TGTGCCAGCAGCCAAATGACGTCAGGGGGAAAACTGTTTTTT.

Note on this clone: An end of the junction differs from the germline gene, which may be a read error. The chain carries TRBV27 and TRBJ2-7; unclear D gene. CDR3 length: 16 residues. CDR1 and CDR2 (germline): MNHEY, SMNVEV (reference sequence). CDR3 loop: CGSISGPASRTYEQYF. The DNA for the CDR3 is TGTGGCAGCATATCAGGTCCAGCCTCCCGCACCTACGAGCAGTACTTC.

This chain links TRBV5-1 with TRBJ2-2, with 7 bases fitting TRBD1. This CDR3 has 16 residues. Germline V gene lookup returns CDR1 SGHRS and CDR2 YFSETQ. V trimming: 3 bases; J trimming: 4 bases; junction bases outside the gene matches: 9. For the CDR3, the DNA is TGCGCCAGCAGCTCCACCGGGACAGAGATCACCGGGGAGCTGTTTTTT. It yields the protein CASSSTGTEITGELFF.

The V gene is TRBV6-6, the J gene TRBJ2-7; possible D gene TRBD1, 5 bases. Trimming stripped 6 bases from V and 3 bases from J, with 12 bases between. The CDR3 has 13 amino acids. Germline values: CDR1 MNHNY, CDR2 SVGAGI (reference sequence). CDR3 loop: CASSPITGYEQYF. For the CDR3, the DNA is TGTGCCAGCAGCCCCATTACAGGCTACGAGCAGTACTTC.

This clone has just a few counts. The J gene is TRBJ2-3, the V gene TRBV11-3; 12 bases agree with TRBD2. V shed 4 bases, J shed 3 bases, and the junction held 8 bases outside the gene matches. The germline CDR1 and CDR2 sequences are SGHNT and YENEEA. The CDR3 length is 17 residues. DNA of the CDR3: TGTGCCAGCAGCTCTGGACTAGCGGGGCCGGGGACAGATACGCAGTATTTT. It is translated as CASSSGLAGPGTDTQYF.

This chain joins TRBV11-2 and TRBJ1-2; D is unclear. With 4 bases removed from V and 3 bases from J, the gap between germline ends came to 3 bases. Germline-derived CDR1 and CDR2 are SGHAT and FQNNGV. The CDR3 loop spans 11 amino acids. The chain's CDR3 is CASSSYYGYTF. In DNA, the CDR3 is TGTGCCAGCAGCTCCTACTATGGCTACACCTTC.

J is TRBJ2-5 and V is TRBV7-3; 12 nucleotides match TRBD1. The V gene's germline CDR1 is SGHTA and CDR2 FQGTGA. The CDR3 totals 15 residues. The trim removed 5 bases at V and 4 bases at J, leaving 5 bases unmatched. For the CDR3, the DNA is TGTGCCAGCAGCGGAGGGACAGGGGGCGGAGAGACCCAGTACTTC. Its translation is CASSGGTGGGETQYF.

This chain connects TRBV14 to TRBJ1-1; possible D gene TRBD1, 6 bases. Germline V lookup: CDR1 SGHDN, CDR2 FVKESK. V was pared by 8 bases and J by 1 base, with 11 bases between. This CDR3 has 13 amino acids. CDR3 DNA sequence: TGTGCCAGCGCCCCGACAGGGAACACTGAAGCTTTCTTT. Protein product: CASAPTGNTEAFF.

The DNA of the CDR3 is TGTGCCAGCAGCTTAAGGCCCCCTGGACAGGGGTCGTCTGGAAACACCATATATTTT. The encoded protein is CASSLRPPGQGSSGNTIYF. This sequence joins TRBV7-6 and TRBJ1-3; 9 nucleotides match TRBD1. The length of the CDR3 is 19 residues. CDR1 is SGHVS, CDR2 FNYEAQ, per germline. V trimming: 2 bases; J trimming: 1 base; junction bases outside the gene matches: 12.

This clone has a handful of counts. This sequence joins TRBV7-2 and TRBJ2-5; 8 bases are shared with TRBD1. V shed 5 bases, J shed 5 bases, and the junction held 4 bases outside the gene matches. Per the germline V gene, CDR1 is SGHTA and CDR2 is FQGNSA. The CDR3 covers 13 residues. CDR3 bases: TGTGCCAGCAGCCAAAACAGGGGGGAGACCCAGTACTTC. It yields the protein CASSQNRGETQYF.

The genes are TRBV7-3 and TRBJ1-1; 7 bases line up with TRBD1. Germline lookup yields CDR1 SGHTA and CDR2 FQGTGA. With 3 bases clipped from V and 2 bases from J, the junction kept 3 bases outside the gene matches. CDR3 length: 14 amino acids. CDR3 DNA sequence: TGTGCCAGCAGCTTTGACAGGGATAACACTGAAGCTTTCTTT. Translated, it gives CASSFDRDNTEAFF.

The chain links TRBV27 to TRBJ2-7; 8 bases align to TRBD1. The V gene's germline CDR1 is MNHEY and CDR2 SMNVEV (reference sequence). The CDR3 is 15 amino acids. V was pared by 5 bases and J by 2 bases, with 8 bases of the junction left unmatched. CDR3 DNA sequence: TGTGCCAGCAGTCAAACCGGGACAGGACCCTACGAGCAGTACTTC. Protein product: CASSQTGTGPYEQYF.

This chain joins TRBV7-2 and TRBJ1-3, with 7 bases lining up with TRBD1. Trimming took 5 bases from V and 1 from J; bases not matched to a gene: 2. The CDR3 contains 14 residues. Germline values: CDR1 SGHTA, CDR2 FQGNSA. Here the CDR3 DNA reads TGTGCCAGCAGCCTGACAGGGTCTGGAAACACCATATATTTT. The encoded protein is CASSLTGSGNTIYF. The whole variable domain, remainder taken from reference TRBV7-2 and TRBJ1-3, is GAGVSQSPSNKVTEKGKDVELRCDPISGHTALYWYRQSLGQGLEFLIYFQGNSAPDKSGLPSDRFSAERTGGSVSTLTIQRTQQEDSAVYLCASSLTGSGNTIYFGEGSWLTVV.

The gene calls are TRBV5-1 and TRBJ2-7, with D perhaps TRBD1 (6 bases). The CDR3 sequence is 13 residues long. The germline V gene encodes CDR1 SGHRS and CDR2 YFSETQ. V was clipped by 7 bases and J by 3 bases, with 14 bases between them. The CDR3 DNA sequence: TGCGCCAGCGGACAGCCTCCATACTACGAGCAGTACTTC. This codes for CASGQPPYYEQYF.

This clone occurred a few times. The chain is built from TRBV10-3 and TRBJ2-2; D possibly corresponds to TRBD2 (5 bases). This CDR3 spans 15 amino acids. Germline V gene lookup returns CDR1 ENHRY and CDR2 SYGVKD. Trimming took 3 bases from V and 5 from J, leaving 13 bases between them. For the CDR3, the DNA is TGTGCCATCAGTGACCCCGGGAAGGAGACCGGGGAGCTGTTTTTT. It specifies CAISDPGKETGELFF.

The chain uses TRBV7-2 and TRBJ2-7; D uncertain. The germline gives CDR1 SGHTA, CDR2 FQGNSA. Trimming stripped 0 bases from V and 12 bases from J, with 18 bases between. The CDR3 has 14 residues. CDR3 coding DNA: TGTGCCAGCAGCTTAGCGCTGAGTGAGCCTACGAGGTACTTC. This gives the protein CASSLALSEPTRYF.

V usage is TRBV7-2 and J usage is TRBJ2-4, with 11 bases identical to TRBD2. The CDR3 extends over 19 amino acids. With 4 bases clipped from V and 1 base from J, the junction kept 12 bases outside the gene matches. Germline V lookup: CDR1 SGHTA, CDR2 FQGNSA. The CDR3 loop reads CASSSVGSGGAMAKNIQYF. The DNA for the CDR3 is TGTGCCAGCAGCTCCGTAGGTAGCGGGGGGGCGATGGCCAAAAACATTCAGTACTTC.